The 10 T cell receptor beta chains below were found in one sample sequenced in a study of blood T cell repertoires in COVID-19. The method was immunoSEQ multiplex PCR; TCRdb's version includes in-frame clones alone and lacks a portion of them. The table has 300,000 or so clones, more than 85% seen once. Material for sequencing was peripheral blood. All receptors come from a man in his 70s with acute or convalescent COVID-19.

V gene TRBV28 combines with J gene TRBJ1-2; tentatively, D is TRBD1 (6 bases). The germline gives CDR1 MDHEN, CDR2 SYDVKM. CDR3 length: 13 amino acids. V dropped 5 bases and J dropped 5 bases, with 12 bases sitting between them. In nucleotides, the CDR3 is TGTGCCAGCAGTGGACAGTTCGGTTATGGCTACACCTTC. It yields the protein CASSGQFGYGYTF.

The V and J genes are TRBV6-6 and TRBJ2-1; weak D call: TRBD2 (6 bases). The CDR3 contains 13 residues. Germline V lookup: CDR1 MNHNY, CDR2 SVGAGI (reference sequence). V lost 6 bases, J lost 15 bases, and 21 bases lay in between. This CDR3 is CASSPGRGDSRFF. The CDR3 nucleotides read TGTGCCAGCAGCCCGGGACGAGGGGACTCACGGTTCTTC.

This clone was seen at least ten times. The V and J genes are TRBV7-2 and TRBJ2-1; 9 bases agree with TRBD2. V lost 1 base and J lost 8; bases outside the gene matches: 9. The CDR3 covers 16 residues. In germline, CDR1 is SGHTA, CDR2 FQGNSA. This chain's CDR3 is CASSLVPAGGPHEQFF. As DNA, the CDR3 is TGTGCCAGCAGCTTAGTTCCCGCGGGGGGGCCCCATGAGCAGTTCTTC.

This chain links TRBV27 with TRBJ1-6; a weak D match, TRBD1 (5 bases). The CDR3 is 12 residues long. V was trimmed by 4 bases and J by 9 bases, leaving 7 bases between them. Germline V gene lookup returns CDR1 MNHEY and CDR2 SMNVEV (reference sequence). CDR3 loop: CASSSQGSPLHF. DNA of the CDR3: TGTGCCAGCAGTTCCCAGGGTTCACCCCTCCACTTT.

This chain joins TRBV7-8 and TRBJ2-2; D remains ambiguous. In germline, CDR1 is SGHVS, CDR2 FQNEAQ. The CDR3 totals 14 residues. Trimming left V 1 base short and J 4 bases short, with 7 bases between. Here the CDR3 reads CASSLDSPTGELFF. In nucleotides, the CDR3 is TGTGCCAGCAGCTTAGACTCCCCCACCGGGGAGCTGTTTTTT.

This chain uses TRBV29-1 with TRBJ2-2; 8 bases map to TRBD2. Germline trimming cut 7 bases from V and 0 bases from J; bases unmatched to any gene: 10. The CDR3 extends over 16 amino acids. Germline-derived CDR1 and CDR2 are SQVTM and ANQGSEA. CDR3 sequence: CSGGGAGATNTGELFF. CDR3 coding DNA: TGCAGCGGGGGAGGAGCGGGAGCAACGAACACCGGGGAGCTGTTTTTT.

This clone is a singleton in its sample. The chain couples TRBV6-2 or TRBV6-3 to TRBJ2-1; no firm D call. Trimming removed 6 bases from V and 6 bases from J, with 6 bases in between. The CDR3 consists of 11 residues. CDR1 and CDR2 from the germline V gene are MNHEY and SVGEGT. Here the CDR3 reads CASSDFNEQFF. The DNA of the CDR3 is TGTGCCAGCAGCGACTTCAATGAGCAGTTCTTC.

The chain is built from TRBV3-1 (or the pseudogene TRBV3-2) and TRBJ1-2; D unresolved. Germline V lookup: CDR1 LGHDT, CDR2 YNNKEL (reference sequence). CDR3 size: 15 residues. Trimming pared 3 bases from V and 3 bases from J, leaving 14 bases between. CDR3 coding DNA: TGTGCCAGCAGCCAGGCGCTTGGGGAGTACTATGGCTACACCTTC. This translates into CASSQALGEYYGYTF.

In its sample, this clone was seen once. V gene TRBV30 combines with J gene TRBJ1-1; 9 bases line up with TRBD1. Losses at the gene ends were 3 bases for V and 13 bases for J; bases not matched to a gene: 6. Germline V gene sequence: CDR1 GTSNPN, CDR2 SVGIG (reference sequence). This CDR3 region has 11 residues. The CDR3 sequence is CAWRYRGPIFF. The DNA of the CDR3 is TGTGCCTGGAGATACAGGGGGCCTATTTTCTTT.

The V call is TRBV18, the J call TRBJ2-7; 7 bases match TRBD2. Looked up from germline, CDR1 is KGHSH and CDR2 is LQKENI. The CDR3 is 17 amino acids. V trimming: 3 bases; J trimming: 0 bases; junction bases outside the gene matches: 11. In DNA form, the CDR3 reads TGTGCCAGCTCACCTGGACTAGGGACCTCCCGCTCCTACGAGCAGTACTTC. Amino acid sequence: CASSPGLGTSRSYEQYF.